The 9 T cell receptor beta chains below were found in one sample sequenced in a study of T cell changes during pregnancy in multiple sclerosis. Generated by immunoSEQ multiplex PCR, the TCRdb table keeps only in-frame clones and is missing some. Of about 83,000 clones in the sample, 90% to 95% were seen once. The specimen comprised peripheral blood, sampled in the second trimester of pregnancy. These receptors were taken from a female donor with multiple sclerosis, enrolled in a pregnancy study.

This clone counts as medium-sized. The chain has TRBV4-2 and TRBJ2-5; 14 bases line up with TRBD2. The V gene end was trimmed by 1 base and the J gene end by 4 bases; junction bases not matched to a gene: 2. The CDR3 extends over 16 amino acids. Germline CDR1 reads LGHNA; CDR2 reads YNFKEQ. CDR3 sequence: CASSQGLAGGPETQYF. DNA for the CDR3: TGTGCCAGCAGCCAAGGACTAGCGGGAGGGCCAGAGACCCAGTACTTC.

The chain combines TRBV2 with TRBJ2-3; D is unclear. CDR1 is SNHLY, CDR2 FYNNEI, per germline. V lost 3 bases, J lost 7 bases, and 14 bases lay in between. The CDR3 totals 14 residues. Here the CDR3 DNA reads TGTGCCAGCAGTGATTATCCCCAACTCTATACGCAGTATTTT. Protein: CASSDYPQLYTQYF.

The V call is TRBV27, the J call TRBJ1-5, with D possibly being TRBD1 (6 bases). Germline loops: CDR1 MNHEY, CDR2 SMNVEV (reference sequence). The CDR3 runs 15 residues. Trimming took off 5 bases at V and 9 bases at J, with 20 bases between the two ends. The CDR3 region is CASSPNQGGAGPQHF. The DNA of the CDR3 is TGTGCCAGCAGTCCCAATCAAGGGGGGGCTGGGCCCCAGCATTTT.

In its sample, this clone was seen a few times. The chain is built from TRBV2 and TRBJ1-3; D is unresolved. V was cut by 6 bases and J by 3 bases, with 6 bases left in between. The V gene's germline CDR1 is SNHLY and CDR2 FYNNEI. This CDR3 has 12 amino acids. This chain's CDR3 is CASSRNGNTIYF. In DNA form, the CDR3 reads TGTGCCAGCAGCAGAAATGGAAACACCATATATTTT.

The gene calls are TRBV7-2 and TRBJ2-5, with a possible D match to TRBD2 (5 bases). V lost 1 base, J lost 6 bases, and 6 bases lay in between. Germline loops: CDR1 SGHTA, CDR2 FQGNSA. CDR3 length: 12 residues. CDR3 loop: CASSLERKTQYF. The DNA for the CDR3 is TGTGCCAGCAGCTTAGAGCGGAAGACCCAGTACTTC.

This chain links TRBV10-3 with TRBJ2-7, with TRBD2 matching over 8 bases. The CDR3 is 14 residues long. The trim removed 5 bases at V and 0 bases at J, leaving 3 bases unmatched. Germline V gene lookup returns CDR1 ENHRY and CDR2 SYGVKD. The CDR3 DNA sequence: TGTGCCATCAGTCCGGGGGGGAGCTCCTACGAGCAGTACTTC. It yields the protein CAISPGGSSYEQYF.

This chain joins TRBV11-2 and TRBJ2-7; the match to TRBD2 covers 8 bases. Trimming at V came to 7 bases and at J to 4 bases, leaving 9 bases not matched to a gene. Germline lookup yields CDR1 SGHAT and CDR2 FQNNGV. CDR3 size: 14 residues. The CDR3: CASNSGGAVYEQYF. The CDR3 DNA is TGTGCCAGCAACTCGGGGGGGGCAGTGTACGAGCAGTACTTC.

The CDR3 sequence is CASSLAMNQPQHF. CDR3 nucleotide sequence: TGTGCCAGCAGCTTGGCCATGAATCAGCCCCAGCATTTT. The genes are TRBV5-6 and TRBJ1-5, with D unresolved. V gave up 0 bases and J gave up 4 bases, with 5 bases separating them. CDR3 length: 13 residues. Germline CDR1 SGHDT, CDR2 YYEEEE. The variable domain in full, with the rest retrieved from reference TRBV5-6 and TRBJ1-5, is DAGVTQSPTHLIKTRGQQVTLRCSPKSGHDTVSWYQQALGQGPQFIFQYYEEEERQRGNFPDRFSGHQFPNYSSELNVNALLLGDSALYLCASSLAMNQPQHFGDGTRLSIL.

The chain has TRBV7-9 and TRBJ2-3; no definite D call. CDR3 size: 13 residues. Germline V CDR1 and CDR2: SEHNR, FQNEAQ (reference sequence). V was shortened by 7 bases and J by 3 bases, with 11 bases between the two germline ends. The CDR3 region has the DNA TGTGCCAGCACCCCGAGTGGTACAGATACGCAGTATTTT. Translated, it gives CASTPSGTDTQYF.